The 24 T cell receptor beta chains reported below all come from one sample, sequenced in a study of cytomegalovirus exposure and HLA in healthy donors. Vbeta (60) and Jbeta (13) primers were used in the PCR. TCRdb's table, derived via immunoSEQ multiplex PCR, lists solely in-frame clones and lacks some. In the table there are 170,000 or so clones, around 78% of which are singletons. The source material was PBMCs. These receptors originate from a woman aged 40 to 49 in good health and CMV-seronegative.

The rearrangement links TRBV5-6 to TRBJ2-5; 8 positions agree with TRBD2. J lost 5 bases, V lost 2 bases, and 5 bases had no gene match. Germline V gene data show CDR1 as SGHDT and CDR2 as YYEEEE. CDR3 length: 14 residues. The CDR3 here is CASSLGTRYETQYF. The CDR3 DNA reads TGTGCCAGCAGCTTAGGGACTAGGTACGAGACCCAGTACTTC.

This clone occurred once. V usage is TRBV4-1 and J usage is TRBJ2-3; 8 positions match TRBD2. Trimming at V came to 5 bases and at J to 3 bases, leaving 16 bases not matched to a gene. This CDR3 is 18 amino acids long. Germline values: CDR1 MGHRA, CDR2 YSYEKL. CDR3 protein: CASSDGRGRGVGTDTQYF. The CDR3, as DNA: TGCGCCAGCAGCGACGGCCGGGGGCGGGGGGTAGGGACAGATACGCAGTATTTT.

The chain combines TRBV4-1 with TRBJ2-2, with D hard to call. The germline V gene encodes CDR1 MGHRA and CDR2 YSYEKL. V shed 4 bases and J shed 6 bases, with 9 bases lying between them. The CDR3 spans 13 residues. The CDR3 protein is CASSPKWPGELFF. As DNA, the CDR3 is TGCGCCAGCAGCCCCAAGTGGCCCGGGGAGCTGTTTTTT.

The V and J genes are TRBV15 and TRBJ2-7; 7 bases agree with TRBD1. J gave up 3 bases and V 3 bases, and 8 bases lay outside the gene matches. This CDR3 region has 15 residues. Germline V gene data show CDR1 as LNHNV and CDR2 as YYDKDF (reference sequence). The CDR3: CATSRDRDSGYEQYF. In DNA form, the CDR3 reads TGTGCCACCAGCAGGGACCGGGACAGTGGCTACGAGCAGTACTTC.

V and J are TRBV5-6 and TRBJ2-5, with D hard to call. The CDR3 sequence is 16 residues long. Germline assignment: CDR1 SGHDT and CDR2 YYEEEE. V was trimmed by 5 bases and J by 5 bases, leaving 22 bases between them. The CDR3 sequence: CASRWSPGSLLETQYF. The CDR3 DNA reads as TGTGCCAGCAGGTGGAGCCCCGGGTCTTTGCTGGAGACCCAGTACTTC.

This chain links TRBV18 with TRBJ1-5; 8 bases line up with TRBD1. Germline loops: CDR1 KGHSH, CDR2 LQKENI. This CDR3 contains 15 residues. The V and J ends lost 2 bases and 2 bases, in that order; junction bases with no gene match: 2. DNA for the CDR3: TGTGCCAGCTCACCAGGACAGGGCGGCAATCAGCCCCAGCATTTT. Its translation: CASSPGQGGNQPQHF.

The count of this clone is one. The rearrangement uses TRBV19 and TRBJ2-1, with TRBD2 matching 13 bases. This CDR3 is built from 17 residues. Germline V lookup: CDR1 LNHDA, CDR2 SQIVND (reference sequence). The V gene end was trimmed by 5 bases and the J gene end by 5 bases; junction bases not matched to a gene: 9. The CDR3 bases are TGTGCCAGTAGTCGCGGACTAGCGGGGGACCTGGACAATGAGCAGTTCTTC. This encodes CASSRGLAGDLDNEQFF.

The chain uses TRBV5-1 and TRBJ1-6; unclear D gene. The CDR3 length is 15 residues. CDR1 SGHRS and CDR2 YFSETQ come from the germline V gene. The V end lost 0 bases, the J end lost 0 bases, and 4 bases lay between the germline ends. The CDR3 coding sequence is TGCGCCAGCAGCTTGGGGCCCTCCTATAATTCACCCCTCCACTTT. This sequence encodes CASSLGPSYNSPLHF.

This chain uses TRBV6-6 with TRBJ1-6; 8 bases match TRBD1. Trimming removed 0 bases from V and 12 bases from J; junction bases left unmatched: 10. This CDR3 has 16 amino acids. Germline CDR1 is MNHNY and CDR2 is SVGAGI (reference sequence). The CDR3 loop is CASSYSRNRGERPLHF. CDR3 DNA: TGTGCCAGCAGTTACTCGAGAAACAGGGGGGAAAGACCCCTCCACTTT.

This clone was counted a few times. The chain's CDR3 is CASTAGGFTGELFF. The CDR3 DNA reads as TGTGCCAGTACAGCGGGGGGATTCACCGGGGAGCTGTTTTTT. The rearrangement uses TRBV6-1 and TRBJ2-2, with 9 bases that match TRBD2. This CDR3 has 14 residues. Germline-derived CDR1 and CDR2 are MNHNS and SASEGT. V lost 9 bases, J lost 4 bases, and 6 bases stayed unmatched.

This chain connects TRBV7-9 to TRBJ2-3; 8 bases map to TRBD1. V lost 3 bases, J lost 2 bases, and 4 bases stayed unmatched. CDR3 length: 15 residues. The germline V gene has CDR1 SEHNR and CDR2 FQNEAQ (reference sequence). DNA for the CDR3: TGTGCCAGCAGCTTCAGGGGGCAAGACACAGATACGCAGTATTTT. Residues: CASSFRGQDTDTQYF.

The chain joins TRBV5-1 to TRBJ2-3; 8 bases fit TRBD2. J was trimmed by 5 bases and V by 0 bases; bases with no gene match: 8. Germline assignment: CDR1 SGHRS and CDR2 YFSETQ. The CDR3 contains 16 residues. CDR3 in amino acids: CASSLGSAGARDTQYF. The CDR3, as DNA: TGCGCCAGCAGCTTGGGCTCAGCGGGGGCGAGAGATACGCAGTATTTT.

This clone was counted a single time. The chain has TRBV7-9 and TRBJ1-6; TRBD1 agrees at 8 bases. There are 14 residues in the CDR3. Germline CDR1 reads SEHNR; CDR2 reads FQNEAQ (reference sequence). With V trimmed by 4 bases and J by 11 bases, 7 bases remained unmatched. This CDR3 is CASSSPQGQAPLHF. In DNA, the CDR3 is TGTGCCAGCAGCTCTCCACAGGGACAGGCACCCCTCCACTTT.

V usage is TRBV7-9 and J usage is TRBJ2-3; tentative D call: TRBD1 (5 bases). V was cut by 2 bases and J by 0 bases, with 6 bases left in between. Germline CDR1 is SEHNR and CDR2 is FQNEAQ (reference sequence). This CDR3 comprises 14 residues. CDR3 DNA: TGTGCCAGCAGCTTACAGGGAAGCACAGATACGCAGTATTTT. Translation: CASSLQGSTDTQYF.

The chain recombines TRBV10-3 with TRBJ2-5, with 9 bases aligning to TRBD1. Germline values: CDR1 ENHRY, CDR2 SYGVKD. The CDR3 covers 15 residues. V dropped 5 bases and J dropped 1; count of bases not matched to a gene: 5. The CDR3 sequence is CAISTDRGGQETQYF. As DNA, the CDR3 is TGTGCCATCAGTACGGACAGGGGAGGCCAAGAGACCCAGTACTTC.

The chain recombines TRBV5-4 with TRBJ2-7, with 8 bases fitting TRBD2. The trim removed 1 base at V and 2 bases at J, leaving 8 bases unmatched. The CDR3 is made up of 16 amino acids. Germline V gene data show CDR1 as SGHNT and CDR2 as YYREEE (reference sequence). For the CDR3, the DNA is TGTGCCAGCAGCTTGTATCGCGGGGGGTCTGCCTACGAGCAGTACTTC. Translation gives CASSLYRGGSAYEQYF.

The chain carries TRBV4-2 and TRBJ1-4, with D uncertain. The CDR3 contains 15 residues. Germline CDR1 and CDR2: LGHNA and YNFKEQ. The V end was cut by 0 bases, the J end by 6 bases, with 11 bases between. The CDR3 protein is CASSQDWAGDEKLFF. In DNA form, the CDR3 reads TGTGCCAGCAGCCAAGATTGGGCCGGCGATGAAAAACTGTTTTTT.

To note about this clone: The same CDR3 arises from other DNA sequences in this sample as well. This sequence joins TRBV6-6 and TRBJ1-1; TRBD1 might be the D (5 bases). Trimming shortened V by 2 bases and J by 2 bases, and 9 bases separated the two germline ends. Germline V gives CDR1 MNHNY, CDR2 SVGAGI (reference sequence). The CDR3 contains 14 residues. The CDR3: CASSYATGNTEAFF. DNA for the CDR3: TGTGCCAGCAGTTACGCCACAGGAAACACTGAAGCTTTCTTT.

This clone was detected once. This chain links TRBV28 with TRBJ2-1, with 16 bases fitting TRBD2. Trimming took 2 bases from V and 4 from J; bases not matched to a gene: 8. Germline values: CDR1 MDHEN, CDR2 SYDVKM. The CDR3 is made up of 19 amino acids. The CDR3 DNA follows: TGTGCCAGCAGTTTAGGGTTTTCGGGACTAGCGGGGGGGTACAATGAGCAGTTCTTC. Translating it yields CASSLGFSGLAGGYNEQFF.

The chain couples TRBV6-6 to TRBJ1-4, with TRBD1 as a possible D gene (5 bases). The ends were cut back, 5 bases at V and 8 bases at J, with 6 bases in the middle. The CDR3 spans 11 residues. CDR1 and CDR2 from the germline V gene are MNHNY and SVGAGI (reference sequence). CDR3 in amino acids: CASSRGEKLFF. CDR3 coding DNA: TGTGCCAGCAGTAGGGGAGAAAAACTGTTTTTT.

The genes are TRBV4-2 and TRBJ1-5; the match to TRBD1 covers 8 bases. This CDR3 has 15 amino acids. The ends lost 2 bases at V and 7 bases at J; junction bases unmatched: 7. In germline, CDR1 is LGHNA, CDR2 YNFKEQ. CDR3 amino acids: CASSQRGQVNQPQHF. The CDR3 nucleotides read TGTGCCAGCAGCCAAAGGGGACAGGTGAACCAGCCCCAGCATTTT.

The chain links TRBV28 to TRBJ1-2; D is perhaps TRBD1 (5 bases). This CDR3 region has 15 residues. Germline CDR1 is MDHEN and CDR2 is SYDVKM. V was shortened by 7 bases and J by 3 bases, with 18 bases between the two germline ends. The CDR3 reads CASTAPKGTHYGYTF. In DNA form, the CDR3 reads TGTGCCAGCACTGCCCCGAAGGGGACTCACTATGGCTACACCTTC.

V usage is TRBV18 and J usage is TRBJ1-1, with 8 bases that match TRBD1. Germline V gives CDR1 KGHSH, CDR2 LQKENI. V lost 6 bases, J lost 0 bases, and 3 bases stayed unmatched. The CDR3 spans 14 residues. CDR3 sequence reads: CASSRQGMNTEAFF. The CDR3 coding sequence is TGTGCCAGCTCCCGACAGGGGATGAACACTGAAGCTTTCTTT. The full variable domain, completed using reference TRBV18 and TRBJ1-1, is NAGVMQNPRHLVRRRGQEARLRCSPMKGHSHVYWYRQLPEEGLKFMVYLQKENIIDESGMPKERFSAEFPKEGPSILRIQQVVRGDSAAYFCASSRQGMNTEAFFGQGTRLTVV.

V is TRBV18 and J is TRBJ1-2, with D maybe TRBD1 (5 bases). The germline V gene encodes CDR1 KGHSH and CDR2 LQKENI. This CDR3 has 15 residues. Trimming removed 1 base at V and 5 bases at J, with 14 bases between. The CDR3: CASSPRKDSEYGYTF. The DNA for the CDR3 is TGTGCCAGCTCACCACGAAAAGACAGCGAGTATGGCTACACCTTC.